Following are 31 T cell receptor beta chains from one sample sequenced in a study of regulatory T cells in long-lasting Graves disease. HTBI primers from iRepertoire and Arm-PCR of CDR3 regions yielded the TCR beta libraries. Each CDR3 protein gets one entry after TCRdb re-called the multiplex PCR reads with MiXCR. This sample yields 350,000 to 550,000 distinct CDR3 sequences, of which around 15% are seen a single time; approximately 15% belongs to the top ten. As to time point: newly diagnosed GD, antithyroid drugs for less than 3 months. Following extraction of RNA from PBMCs, that RNA was used to make the TCR library. This same sample was also part of a study on T cells in Graves' hyperthyroidism and ophthalmopathy.

Sequenced here: peripheral blood mononuclear cells (PBMCs), sampled at new diagnosis, from a patient treated with antithyroid drugs. These receptors were obtained from a woman aged 45 to 65 with Graves disease.

This clonotype was detected only a few times. This chain joins TRBV30 and TRBJ2-5, with D perhaps given as TRBD1 or TRBD2 (6 bases each). Per germline, CDR1 GTSNPN and CDR2 SVGIG (reference sequence). The CDR3 is 14 residues long. V dropped 3 bases and J dropped 4 bases, with 15 bases sitting between them. In DNA form, the CDR3 reads TGTGCCTGGAGCCCCGGGTGGGGGGCAGAGACCCAGTACTTC. Translated: CAWSPGWGAETQYF.

This clonotype came up a few times. The CDR3 does not end in the conserved phenylalanine or tryptophan, so this is likely a read error. This rearrangement joins TRBV5-4 to TRBJ2-5; D possibly corresponds to TRBD1 (6 bases). Germline-derived CDR1 and CDR2 are SGHNT and YYREEE (reference sequence). This CDR3 has 16 residues. V was cut by 0 bases and J by 3 bases, with 15 bases left in between. The CDR3: CASSLAPGHSKETQYS. The CDR3, as DNA: TGTGCCAGCAGCTTGGCCCCGGGACACAGTAAAGAGACCCAGTACTCC.

In this sample, this clonotype turned up a few times. The chain recombines TRBV20-1 with TRBJ1-2, with D tentatively TRBD1 (5 bases). Trimming took 4 bases from V and 4 from J, leaving 16 bases between them. The CDR3 contains 14 residues. Germline lookup yields CDR1 DFQATT and CDR2 SNEGSKA (reference sequence). This chain's CDR3 is CSAINDYGGYGYTF. The DNA of the CDR3 is TGCAGTGCTATCAACGACTATGGGGGCTATGGCTACACCTTC.

This chain connects TRBV6-2 or TRBV6-3 to TRBJ2-7, with 8 bases aligning to TRBD2. The CDR3 extends over 10 amino acids. V was pared by 6 bases and J by 9 bases, with 1 base of the junction left unmatched. From germline, CDR1 is MNHEY and CDR2 SVGEGT. Here the CDR3 DNA reads TGTGCCAGCAGCGGGGGGGTGCAGTACTTC. Its translation is CASSGGVQYF.

The table lists this clonotype with a few counts. The J gene is TRBJ2-1, the V gene TRBV10-3, with TRBD2 matching 14 bases. With V trimmed by 9 bases and J by 8 bases, 12 bases remained unmatched. Germline values: CDR1 ENHRY, CDR2 SYGVKD. The CDR3 is 16 residues long. The CDR3 sequence is CAIAGTSGRGYDEQFF. Here the CDR3 DNA reads TGTGCCATTGCCGGGACTAGCGGGAGAGGGTACGATGAGCAGTTCTTC.

Turning to this clonotype: Relative to the germline gene, one junction end is altered; a read error may explain this. This chain joins TRBV5-1 and TRBJ1-1, with 10 nucleotides matching TRBD1. CDR1 and CDR2 (germline): SGHRS, YFSETQ. CDR3 length: 16 residues. CDR3 amino acids: CASSPAGQGRNTEAFF. The CDR3 DNA reads TGCGCCAGCAGCCCGGCGGGACAGGGGCGAAACACTGAAGCCTTCTTT.

This clonotype was detected ten times or more. The chain has TRBV3-1 and TRBJ1-2; no clear D. The ends were cut back, 6 bases at V and 7 bases at J, with 18 bases in the middle. CDR1 and CDR2 from the germline V gene are LGHDT and YNNKEL (reference sequence). This CDR3 region has 14 residues. CDR3 loop: CASRPARAFSGYTF. In nucleotides, the CDR3 is TGTGCCAGCAGGCCAGCCCGGGCATTCTCTGGCTACACCTTC.

The CDR3 DNA reads as TGTGCCAGCAGCTTAGAGGTGGGGGGCAATCAGCCCCAGCATTTT. Translation: CASSLEVGGNQPQHF. J is TRBJ1-5 and V is TRBV7-2, with D perhaps TRBD1 (5 bases). Germline CDR1 is SGHTA and CDR2 is FQGNSA. V was clipped by 1 base and J by 2 bases, with 9 bases between them. The CDR3 length is 15 residues.

This clonotype was observed many times. J is TRBJ2-1 and V is TRBV7-9; the match to TRBD1 covers 7 bases. Trimming at V came to 2 bases and at J to 5 bases, leaving 9 bases not matched to a gene. This CDR3 is built from 16 residues. CDR1 is SEHNR, CDR2 FQNEAQ, per germline (reference sequence). The CDR3: CASSLNTGAEDNEQFF. The CDR3 nucleotides are TGTGCCAGCAGCTTAAATACAGGGGCAGAGGACAATGAGCAGTTCTTC.

DNA for the CDR3: TGTGCCAGCCAGACCGGGACGCCCCTCGGGGGCGAGCAGTACTTC. Protein product: CASQTGTPLGGEQYF. The chain joins TRBV2 to TRBJ2-7; perhaps TRBD2 as D (6 bases). Trimming stripped 8 bases from V and 6 bases from J, with 23 bases between. From germline, CDR1 is SNHLY and CDR2 FYNNEI. The CDR3 runs 15 residues.

Many counts were recorded for this clonotype. The genes are TRBV13 and TRBJ2-1; 12 nucleotides match TRBD2. Germline assignment: CDR1 PRHDT and CDR2 FYEKMQ (reference sequence). This CDR3 comprises 19 residues. The V and J ends lost 4 bases and 0 bases, in that order; junction bases with no gene match: 10. In nucleotides, the CDR3 is TGTGCCAGCAGCTCTCCGGGACTAGCGGGCCAGGGCTCCTACAATGAGCAGTTCTTC. Residues: CASSSPGLAGQGSYNEQFF.

This clonotype was picked up many times. The chain links TRBV11-2 to TRBJ2-1; 9 bases fit TRBD2. The germline gives CDR1 SGHAT, CDR2 FQNNGV. After removal of 2 bases from V and 4 bases from J, the junction contained 3 bases not matched to a gene. The CDR3 contains 15 residues. CDR3 sequence: CASSLLAGLYNEQFF. The CDR3 nucleotides are TGTGCCAGCAGCTTACTAGCGGGGTTGTACAATGAGCAGTTCTTC.

The rearrangement uses TRBV25-1 and TRBJ2-3, with TRBD2 matching over 7 bases. The CDR3 contains 17 residues. Looked up from germline, CDR1 is MGHDK and CDR2 is SYGVNS. V shed 3 bases and J 4 bases; nucleotides not matched to a gene: 13. CDR3: CASSESVGGSLSDTQYF. CDR3 in DNA: TGTGCCAGCAGTGAGTCGGTGGGCGGGAGTTTATCAGATACGCAGTATTTT.

The sample holds a few counts of this clonotype. Since a much larger clone is just one base distant, this may be a read error. The CDR3 does not close with the conserved phenylalanine or tryptophan, likely indicating a read error. V gene TRBV28 combines with J gene TRBJ2-3; 7 bases are shared with TRBD2. The CDR3 loop spans 16 amino acids. From germline, CDR1 is MDHEN and CDR2 SYDVKM. V shed 5 bases, J shed 3 bases, and the junction held 11 bases outside the gene matches. The CDR3 nucleotides read TGTGCCAGCAGTGTAGGGAGGGCCGGGAGGACAGATACGCAGTATCTT. The encoded protein is CASSVGRAGRTDTQYL.

At least ten counts were recorded for this clonotype. The chain has TRBV7-3 and TRBJ2-3; 8 nucleotides line up with TRBD2. The V segment lost 4 bases and the J segment 4 bases; nucleotides outside the gene matches: 7. CDR1 is SGHTA and CDR2 is FQGTGA in the germline V gene. The CDR3 is 15 residues long. CDR3 DNA: TGTGCCAGCAGCTCAGAAGCGGGAGCCCCAGATACGCAGTATTTT. This codes for CASSSEAGAPDTQYF.

Many counts were recorded for this clonotype. This chain connects TRBV7-9 to TRBJ2-4; D possibly corresponds to TRBD1 (5 bases). The CDR3 contains 14 residues. CDR1 SEHNR and CDR2 FQNEAQ come from the germline V gene (reference sequence). V lost 3 bases and J lost 8, with 14 bases in between. CDR3 residues: CASSFGRDRDIQYF. DNA of the CDR3: TGTGCCAGCAGCTTCGGCAGGGATAGAGACATTCAGTACTTC.

This clonotype has a count of ten or more. This rearrangement joins TRBV28 to TRBJ2-1; TRBD2 is a possible D gene (5 bases). Germline values: CDR1 MDHEN, CDR2 SYDVKM. Deletions cut 8 bases from V and 11 bases from J, with 13 bases between. This CDR3 region has 11 residues. CDR3 residues: CASGSDYKQFF. The CDR3 DNA follows: TGTGCCAGCGGATCAGACTACAAGCAGTTCTTC.

There are a few counts of this clonotype. This chain uses TRBV20-1 with TRBJ1-4; D may be TRBD1 (5 bases). CDR1 is DFQATT and CDR2 is SNEGSKA in the germline V gene (reference sequence). The V end was cut by 1 base, the J end by 2 bases, with 11 bases between. The CDR3 extends over 15 amino acids. CDR3 bases: TGCAGTGCTAGAGGCCCTTCAGGGACTAATGAAAAACTGTTTTTT. This gives the protein CSARGPSGTNEKLFF.

The V call is TRBV6-1, the J call TRBJ2-5, with 14 bases fitting TRBD2. Germline-derived CDR1 and CDR2 are MNHNS and SASEGT. There are 15 residues in the CDR3. V gave up 8 bases and J gave up 1 base; unmatched junction bases: 3. CDR3 region: CASPGTSGSQETQYF. CDR3 nucleotide sequence: TGTGCCAGCCCCGGGACTAGCGGGAGCCAAGAGACCCAGTACTTC.

This clonotype was seen many times. This rearrangement joins TRBV29-1 to TRBJ2-7, with D maybe TRBD1 (6 bases). Germline CDR1 SQVTM, CDR2 ANQGSEA. This CDR3 spans 14 amino acids. The V end was cut by 0 bases, the J end by 5 bases, with 14 bases between. As DNA, the CDR3 is TGCAGCGTTGAAGATCAAGGGGGTCGTAACGAGCAGTACTTC. It specifies CSVEDQGGRNEQYF.

The chain combines TRBV10-3 with TRBJ2-7, with TRBD2 matching over 9 bases. The CDR3 sequence is 15 residues long. With V trimmed by 4 bases and J by 0 bases, 4 bases remained unmatched. Looked up from germline, CDR1 is ENHRY and CDR2 is SYGVKD. The CDR3 coding sequence is TGTGCCATCAGTGCGACTAGCGGTAACTCCTACGAGCAGTACTTC. It encodes CAISATSGNSYEQYF.

On this clonotype itself: The junction differs from germline at one of its ends, possibly a read error. The chain joins TRBV5-1 to TRBJ2-5, with 8 bases fitting TRBD1. The CDR3 totals 13 residues. Germline V gives CDR1 SGHRS, CDR2 YFSETQ. CDR3 nucleotide sequence: TGCGCCAGCAGCTTCGACGGACAGGGCCCTCTGAGCTTC. This translates into CASSFDGQGPLSF.

This clonotype has a count of ten or more. V is TRBV12-3 or TRBV12-4 and J is TRBJ2-2; D is unclear. CDR3 length: 14 amino acids. V lost 6 bases to trimming and J lost 6 bases, with 14 bases between them. CDR3 region: CASRATRSAGELFF. CDR3 sequence (DNA): TGTGCCAGCAGGGCAACCCGTTCGGCCGGGGAGCTGTTTTTT.

This clonotype was picked up many times. The rearrangement uses TRBV30 and TRBJ1-2; 7 bases agree with TRBD1. Germline trimming cut 1 base from V and 2 bases from J; bases unmatched to any gene: 13. Germline V gives CDR1 GTSNPN, CDR2 SVGIG (reference sequence). This CDR3 has 17 residues. The CDR3 reads CAWSAITYRGENYGYTF. As DNA, the CDR3 is TGTGCCTGGAGTGCCATTACTTACAGGGGAGAAAACTATGGCTACACCTTC.

This clonotype was recorded many times. V usage is TRBV6-1 and J usage is TRBJ1-1; perhaps TRBD1 as D (5 bases). Trimming cost V 2 bases and J 5 bases, with 12 bases left between them. The CDR3 covers 14 residues. Germline-derived CDR1 and CDR2 are MNHNS and SASEGT. The chain's CDR3 is CASSERDSETEAFF. The CDR3, as DNA: TGTGCCAGCAGTGAACGTGACAGTGAGACTGAAGCTTTCTTT.

This clonotype was counted many times. J is TRBJ1-1 and V is TRBV12-3 or TRBV12-4; weak D call: TRBD1 (5 bases). Trimming cost V 1 base and J 7 bases, with 16 bases left between them. The CDR3 is 15 amino acids. CDR3 amino acids: CASSLGGRGVYEAFF. CDR3 sequence (DNA): TGTGCCAGCAGTTTAGGAGGACGGGGCGTCTATGAAGCTTTCTTT.

This clonotype was observed at least ten times. The rearrangement uses TRBV20-1 and TRBJ1-1, with a weak D call TRBD1 (5 bases). CDR3 length: 15 residues. Germline CDR1 reads DFQATT; CDR2 reads SNEGSKA (reference sequence). V dropped 0 bases and J dropped 11 bases, with 22 bases sitting between them. The CDR3 nucleotides read TGCAGTGCTAGAGAAGAATCTTTCGGGACCGACTACGCTTTCTTT. Its protein product is CSAREESFGTDYAFF.

The rearrangement uses TRBV15 and TRBJ2-7; D not resolved. The CDR3 is 16 amino acids. V was clipped by 2 bases and J by 5 bases, with 19 bases between them. Germline V gene data show CDR1 as LNHNV and CDR2 as YYDKDF (reference sequence). In DNA form, the CDR3 reads TGTGCCACCAGCAGACCACCCGAGGCAGGCCTCGACGAGCAGTACTTC. This codes for CATSRPPEAGLDEQYF.

This clonotype was detected ten times or more. This CDR3 reads CAWSTGGELFF. The CDR3 bases are TGTGCCTGGAGTACGGGCGGGGAGCTGTTTTTT. The V and J genes are TRBV30 and TRBJ2-2; D gene ambiguous. The CDR3 sequence is 11 residues long. Germline loops: CDR1 GTSNPN, CDR2 SVGIG (reference sequence). V gave up 2 bases and J gave up 7 bases, with 5 bases separating them.

The chain carries TRBV2 and TRBJ1-1; no clear D gene. The CDR3 has 13 residues. From germline, CDR1 is SNHLY and CDR2 FYNNEI. V gave up 8 bases and J gave up 0 bases, with 10 bases separating them. As DNA, the CDR3 is TGTGCCAGCGGTACCGAGATGAACACTGAAGCTTTCTTT. Translation: CASGTEMNTEAFF.

The V call is TRBV29-1, the J call TRBJ1-2; TRBD1 matches 7 bases. The CDR3 sequence is 15 residues long. The V segment lost 0 bases and the J segment 2 bases; nucleotides outside the gene matches: 6. Germline V gives CDR1 SQVTM, CDR2 ANQGSEA. Written as DNA, the CDR3 is TGCAGCGTTGAAGATCGGGGGACAGCGAACTATGGCTACACCTTC. It encodes CSVEDRGTANYGYTF.